Below, 32 T cell receptor beta chains from the same sample are listed, as sequenced in a study of cytomegalovirus exposure and HLA in healthy donors. PCR employed 60 Vbeta and 13 Jbeta primers. The data were produced by immunoSEQ multiplex PCR, yet TCRdb's version contains in-frame clones alone and is incomplete. There are 150,000 to 200,000 clones in the sample; roughly four fifths occur only once, and less than 5% lies in the top ten. What was sequenced was PBMCs. The receptor set was obtained from a man in his fifties in good health and CMV-seropositive.

In its sample, this clone was seen once. The rearrangement uses TRBV30 and TRBJ1-1; D is unresolved. Germline V CDR1 and CDR2: GTSNPN, SVGIG (reference sequence). The CDR3 spans 11 residues. V lost 2 bases and J 4 bases, leaving 5 bases between the germline ends. CDR3 in amino acids: CAWSLATEAFF. The CDR3 bases are TGTGCCTGGAGTTTGGCCACTGAAGCTTTCTTT.

There are a few counts of this clone. The CDR3, as DNA: TGCGCCAGCAGCCAAGCTAGTGGCACTGAAGCTTTCTTT. It yields the protein CASSQASGTEAFF. J is TRBJ1-1 and V is TRBV4-1, with D hard to call. With 1 base removed from V and 4 bases from J, the gap between germline ends came to 7 bases. Germline values: CDR1 MGHRA, CDR2 YSYEKL. CDR3 length: 13 amino acids.

This clone has more than one count but fewer than ten. This chain uses TRBV5-1 with TRBJ2-7; the D is unclear. Germline lookup yields CDR1 SGHRS and CDR2 YFSETQ. V was shortened by 1 base and J by 6 bases, with 11 bases between the two germline ends. The CDR3 runs 13 residues. The CDR3 region has the DNA TGCGCCAGCAGCTTGTTACTGGGCTCCGAGCAGTACTTC. Translating gives CASSLLLGSEQYF. The full variable domain, completed using reference TRBV5-1 and TRBJ2-7, is KAGVTQTPRYLIKTRGQQVTLSCSPISGHRSVSWYQQTPGQGLQFLFEYFSETQRNKGNFPGRFSGRQFSNSRSEMNVSTLELGDSALYLCASSLLLGSEQYFGPGTRLTVT.

A word on this clone: The junction departs from germline at one end; a sequencing error may be responsible. The chain is built from TRBV7-9 and TRBJ2-5; TRBD2 is a possible D gene (5 bases). Germline V gene lookup returns CDR1 SEHNR and CDR2 FQNEAQ (reference sequence). CDR3 length: 13 residues. The DNA for the CDR3 is TGTTCCAGCACCTTGAGCGGCCAAGAGACCCAGTACTTC. Amino acids: CSSTLSGQETQYF.

DNA for the CDR3: TGTGCCAGCAGTGTAAGCACCTACACGGGACAGGGTGACTATGGCTACACCTTC. It encodes CASSVSTYTGQGDYGYTF. This sequence joins TRBV28 and TRBJ1-2; TRBD1 agrees at 9 bases. Looked up from germline, CDR1 is MDHEN and CDR2 is SYDVKM. The J segment lost 3 bases and the V segment lost 5 bases, leaving 16 bases of the junction unmatched. This CDR3 has 18 residues.

There are a few counts of this clone. The chain links TRBV5-5 to TRBJ2-2; 8 bases fit TRBD2. CDR1 and CDR2 (germline): SGHKS, YYEKEE (reference sequence). Trimming cost V 1 base and J 5 bases; bases outside gene matches: 7. The CDR3 has 16 residues. CDR3 protein: CASSLLAGGQTGELFF. Here the CDR3 DNA reads TGTGCCAGCAGCTTGCTGGCGGGAGGACAAACCGGGGAGCTGTTTTTT.

This clone occurred a few times. CDR3 sequence reads: CASSLVPLLGQGGTEAFF. CDR3 DNA sequence: TGTGCCAGCAGCTTAGTCCCGCTCCTCGGACAGGGAGGAACTGAAGCTTTCTTT. The chain couples TRBV7-2 to TRBJ1-1, with 8 bases identical to TRBD1. This CDR3 comprises 18 residues. Germline V gene sequence: CDR1 SGHTA, CDR2 FQGNSA. V lost 1 base to trimming and J lost 5 bases; unmatched junction nucleotides: 15. Looking up the rest from reference TRBV7-2 and TRBJ1-1 gives the full variable domain: GAGVSQSPSNKVTEKGKDVELRCDPISGHTALYWYRQSLGQGLEFLIYFQGNSAPDKSGLPSDRFSAERTGGSVSTLTIQRTQQEDSAVYLCASSLVPLLGQGGTEAFFGQGTRLTVV.

The V call is TRBV4-2, the J call TRBJ2-3; 13 nucleotides match TRBD2. V gave up 0 bases and J gave up 7 bases; unmatched junction bases: 7. The CDR3 consists of 17 residues. Per the germline V gene, CDR1 is LGHNA and CDR2 is YNFKEQ. The CDR3 spells CASSQETSGGAVNTQYF. The CDR3 DNA follows: TGTGCCAGCAGCCAAGAAACTAGCGGGGGGGCCGTTAATACGCAGTATTTT.

The chain couples TRBV28 to TRBJ2-5; perhaps TRBD2 as D (5 bases). Per the germline V gene, CDR1 is MDHEN and CDR2 is SYDVKM. Between the trimmed V and J ends, which lost 7 bases and 2 bases, there was a span of 14 bases. CDR3 length equals 14 residues. The CDR3 is CASNRRGFQETQYF. DNA of the CDR3: TGTGCCAGCAACCGTCGGGGATTTCAAGAGACCCAGTACTTC.

The chain recombines TRBV12-2 with TRBJ1-5; the tabulated D call, TRBD1, remains unverified against the DNA. TRBV12-2 is a recognized pseudogene. The CDR3 has 23 residues. The DNA for the CDR3 is TGTGCAAGTCGCTTAGCGGGAGTTTTGGGGACATCGCAAACTCGCTATAGCAATCAGCCCCAGCATTTT. Protein: CASRLAGVLGTSQTRYSNQPQHF.

The chain has TRBV2 and TRBJ1-1; a possible D gene is TRBD1 (6 bases). There are 14 residues in the CDR3. Looked up from germline, CDR1 is SNHLY and CDR2 is FYNNEI. V shed 11 bases and J shed 1 base, with 17 bases lying between them. DNA of the CDR3: TGTGCCGGCTCCACGGGACACAGGAACACTGAAGCTTTCTTT. Amino acids: CAGSTGHRNTEAFF.

The rearrangement uses TRBV5-6 and TRBJ2-7; D is undetermined. CDR3 size: 11 residues. The germline V gene has CDR1 SGHDT and CDR2 YYEEEE. V shed 1 base and J shed 5 bases, with 4 bases lying between them. CDR3 sequence (DNA): TGTGCCAGCAGCTTGCTTCACGAGCAGTACTTC. It is translated as CASSLLHEQYF.

This clone was seen just once. The chain uses TRBV10-3 and TRBJ1-1, with 9 nucleotides matching TRBD1. Germline assignment: CDR1 ENHRY and CDR2 SYGVKD. The CDR3 has 13 amino acids. The trim removed 7 bases at V and 4 bases at J, leaving 4 bases unmatched. CDR3 sequence (DNA): TGTGCCATCACCGGACAGGGGACCACTGAAGCTTTCTTT. Translating gives CAITGQGTTEAFF.

This clone was recorded once. V gene TRBV7-6 combines with J gene TRBJ2-2; 12 bases fit TRBD2. Looked up from germline, CDR1 is SGHVS and CDR2 is FNYEAQ. V was pared by 5 bases and J by 5 bases, with 6 bases of the junction left unmatched. The CDR3 sequence is 16 residues long. This chain's CDR3 is CASSPRGTSGTGELFF. The CDR3 region has the DNA TGTGCCAGCAGCCCTCGCGGGACTAGCGGGACCGGGGAGCTGTTTTTT.

The chain has TRBV14 and TRBJ1-2, with D perhaps matching TRBD1 (6 bases). The germline CDR1 and CDR2 sequences are SGHDN and FVKESK. V lost 5 bases, J lost 3 bases, and 16 bases lay in between. The CDR3 spans 15 residues. In DNA form, the CDR3 reads TGTGCCAGCAGCAAAATCAGGGGTCCCGACTATGGCTACACCTTC. Translation: CASSKIRGPDYGYTF.

The chain employs TRBV7-9 and TRBJ2-5; D may be TRBD2 (6 bases). Germline V gene lookup returns CDR1 SEHNR and CDR2 FQNEAQ (reference sequence). Trimming shortened V by 5 bases and J by 5 bases, and 18 bases separated the two germline ends. This CDR3 has 15 amino acids. CDR3 protein: CASSPRGPGRETQYF. The CDR3 DNA reads as TGTGCCAGCAGCCCCCGTGGACCGGGGAGGGAGACCCAGTACTTC.

The gene calls are TRBV18 and TRBJ2-7; 11 nucleotides agree with TRBD2. The CDR3 has 16 amino acids. Germline V lookup: CDR1 KGHSH, CDR2 LQKENI. V shed 5 bases, J shed 2 bases, and the junction held 8 bases outside the gene matches. DNA for the CDR3: TGTGCCAGCTCAAGCGTCGGGACTAGCGGCACCTACGAGCAGTACTTC. Translation gives CASSSVGTSGTYEQYF.

This clone was seen a single time. The chain uses TRBV9 and TRBJ2-1; TRBD2 agrees at 10 bases. The CDR3 sequence is 15 residues long. Germline CDR1 reads SGDLS; CDR2 reads YYNGEE. Trimming cost V 3 bases and J 6 bases; bases outside gene matches: 6. The CDR3 DNA reads as TGTGCCAGCAGCGGCGGGTGGACTAGCGGCAATGAGCAGTTCTTC. Amino acids: CASSGGWTSGNEQFF.

This clone appeared once. The J gene is TRBJ2-1, the V gene TRBV4-1; D possibly corresponds to TRBD1 (5 bases). The CDR3 is 16 amino acids. Trimming removed 0 bases at V and 2 bases at J, with 11 bases between. Germline V gene lookup returns CDR1 MGHRA and CDR2 YSYEKL. The CDR3 here is CASSQDFRDPYNEQFF. CDR3 DNA: TGCGCCAGCAGCCAAGATTTCAGGGATCCCTACAATGAGCAGTTCTTC.

A word on this clone: Relative to the germline gene, one junction end is altered; a read error may explain this. This sequence joins TRBV5-4 and TRBJ2-7; 11 bases map to TRBD2. There are 15 residues in the CDR3. Germline loops: CDR1 SGHNT, CDR2 YYREEE (reference sequence). CDR3 sequence (DNA): TGTGCCAGCAGCGAGACTAGCGGGAAACCGTCCGGGCAGTGCTTC. This codes for CASSETSGKPSGQCF.

The genes are TRBV7-2 and TRBJ1-6; D uncertain. The CDR3 loop spans 13 amino acids. CDR1 and CDR2 (germline): SGHTA, FQGNSA. V was pared by 5 bases and J by 8 bases, with 10 bases between. CDR3 region: CASSAEADSPLHF. The CDR3 nucleotides are TGTGCCAGCAGCGCCGAAGCTGATTCACCCCTCCACTTT.

The chain links TRBV2 to TRBJ1-1; a possible D gene is TRBD1 (5 bases). This CDR3 spans 14 amino acids. Trimming cost V 6 bases and J 0 bases, with 11 bases left between them. Germline V gene data show CDR1 as SNHLY and CDR2 as FYNNEI. CDR3 amino acids: CASRETVLNTEAFF. The DNA for the CDR3 is TGTGCCAGCAGAGAGACAGTATTGAACACTGAAGCTTTCTTT. Based on the CDR3 plus reference TRBV2 and TRBJ1-1, the full variable domain is EPEVTQTPSHQVTQMGQEVILRCVPISNHLYFYWYRQILGQKVEFLVSFYNNEISEKSEIFDDQFSVERPDGSNFTLKIRSTKLEDSAMYFCASRETVLNTEAFFGQGTRLTVV.

The chain joins TRBV6-5 to TRBJ2-7; TRBD1 agrees at 9 bases. CDR3 length: 15 amino acids. Germline V lookup: CDR1 MNHEY, CDR2 SVGAGI. V gave up 7 bases and J gave up 0 bases; unmatched junction bases: 7. CDR3: CASKGGTGSSYEQYF. DNA for the CDR3: TGTGCCAGCAAGGGAGGGACAGGGAGCTCCTACGAGCAGTACTTC.

The V gene is TRBV6-1, the J gene TRBJ1-5; TRBD1 is a possible D gene (5 bases). Trimming removed 2 bases at V and 5 bases at J, with 13 bases between. From germline, CDR1 is MNHNS and CDR2 SASEGT. The CDR3 consists of 15 residues. CDR3 nucleotides: TGTGCCAGCAGTGAACTTCCTAAGGGGCATCAGCCCCAGCATTTT. This gives the protein CASSELPKGHQPQHF.

Comment on this clone: Other DNA sequences from this sample encode an identical CDR3 as well. This chain links TRBV7-8 with TRBJ2-1, with 7 bases aligning to TRBD2. The CDR3 contains 18 residues. V was clipped by 4 bases and J by 0 bases; unmatched bases: 12. Germline CDR1 is SGHVS and CDR2 is FQNEAQ. CDR3 protein: CASSSQVTLAASYNEQFF. CDR3 DNA sequence: TGTGCCAGCAGCTCTCAGGTAACGCTAGCGGCCTCCTACAATGAGCAGTTCTTC.

This clone has a handful of counts. V gene TRBV23-1 combines with J gene TRBJ1-2; 10 positions agree with TRBD1. TRBV23-1 is filed as an ORF, its function uncertain. The CDR3 sequence is 13 residues long. V gave up 7 bases and J gave up 6 bases; unmatched junction bases: 5. The CDR3 DNA sequence: TGCGCCAGCAACCGGGACAGGGGAAATGGCTACACCTTC. This translates into CASNRDRGNGYTF.

This chain uses TRBV21-1 with TRBJ2-7; no check of the table's D call, TRBD1, against the DNA was made. TRBV21-1 is tagged as a pseudogene. The CDR3 runs to 17 residues. The CDR3 coding sequence is TGTGCCAGCAGCAAAGGGCGGCCGACAGGGCCCCACTACGAGCAGTACTTC. It codes for CASSKGRPTGPHYEQYF.

This sequence joins TRBV6-5 and TRBJ1-5; 9 bases are shared with TRBD1. Germline V CDR1 and CDR2: MNHEY, SVGAGI. Trimming took 5 bases from V and 3 from J; bases not matched to a gene: 5. CDR3 length equals 15 residues. As DNA, the CDR3 is TGTGCCAGCAGTGGCCGGGACAGGGACAATCAGCCCCAGCATTTT. Its protein is CASSGRDRDNQPQHF.

The chain couples TRBV11-1 to TRBJ2-1; D uncertain. Germline loops: CDR1 SGHAT, CDR2 FQDESV (reference sequence). The germline V and J ends were trimmed by 3 bases and 8 bases, with 20 bases remaining between them. There are 16 residues in the CDR3. The CDR3 bases are TGTGCCAGCAGCTTCAGAGACTCGACCCCTATCGATGAGCAGTTCTTC. This codes for CASSFRDSTPIDEQFF.

The chain recombines TRBV5-1 with TRBJ2-3, with TRBD2 matching over 8 bases. With V trimmed by 3 bases and J by 5 bases, 2 bases remained unmatched. The CDR3 consists of 13 residues. The germline CDR1 and CDR2 sequences are SGHRS and YFSETQ. The CDR3 DNA reads TGCGCCAGCAGCTCCGGGGGGGGAGATACGCAGTATTTT. It translates to CASSSGGGDTQYF.

This clone was picked up one time. The chain's CDR3 is CASGTGDEQYF. CDR3 coding DNA: TGTGCTAGTGGTACAGGGGACGAGCAGTACTTC. This chain joins TRBV12-5 and TRBJ2-7; 7 bases line up with TRBD1. Per the germline V gene, CDR1 is LGHNT and CDR2 is FRNRAP. V was pared by 5 bases and J by 5 bases, with 0 bases of the junction left unmatched. There are 11 residues in the CDR3.

Note on this clone: One junction end disagrees with the germline gene, perhaps due to a read error. The chain recombines TRBV7-9 with TRBJ1-2; D is unresolved. The germline gives CDR1 SEHNR, CDR2 FQNEAQ (reference sequence). This CDR3 spans 12 amino acids. CDR3 region: CSSSPRAGGYTF. The CDR3 nucleotides read TGTTCCAGCAGCCCTCGAGCCGGGGGCTACACCTTC.